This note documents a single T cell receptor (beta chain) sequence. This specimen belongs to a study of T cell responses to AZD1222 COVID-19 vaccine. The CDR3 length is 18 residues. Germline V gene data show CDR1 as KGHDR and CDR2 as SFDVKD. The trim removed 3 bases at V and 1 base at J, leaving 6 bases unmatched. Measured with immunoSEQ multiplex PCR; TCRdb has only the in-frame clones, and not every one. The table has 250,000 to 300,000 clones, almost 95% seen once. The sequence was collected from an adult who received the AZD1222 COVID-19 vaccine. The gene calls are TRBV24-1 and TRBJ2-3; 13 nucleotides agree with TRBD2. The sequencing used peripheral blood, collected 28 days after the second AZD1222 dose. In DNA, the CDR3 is TGTGCCACCAGTGATGCCCGGACTAGCGGGGGTCGCACAGATACGCAGTATTTT. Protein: CATSDARTSGGRTDTQYF.